Following are 15 T cell receptor beta chains from one sample sequenced in a study of radiotherapy plus CTLA-4 blockade in lung cancer. This table comes from immunoSEQ multiplex PCR, and its TCRdb copy is limited to in-frame clones, with some not included. This table holds tens of thousands of clones, approximately 70% found once. Sample: peripheral blood, taken from a patient treated with radiotherapy plus ipilimumab. Receptor source: a human donor with non-small cell lung cancer who had stable disease on radiotherapy plus ipilimumab.

The chain joins TRBV5-1 to TRBJ2-7; D perhaps matches TRBD2 (6 bases). The ends were cut back, 2 bases at V and 3 bases at J, with 12 bases in the middle. The CDR3 has 14 amino acids. Germline lookup yields CDR1 SGHRS and CDR2 YFSETQ. CDR3 sequence reads: CASSFLRGDYEQYF. The DNA for the CDR3 is TGCGCCAGCAGCTTTTTGCGGGGCGACTACGAGCAGTACTTC.

This chain uses TRBV28 with TRBJ1-1, with a weak D call TRBD1 (6 bases). The CDR3 loop spans 15 amino acids. The germline V gene has CDR1 MDHEN and CDR2 SYDVKM. The V gene lost 6 bases and the J gene lost 0 bases, with 14 bases spanning the gap. This CDR3 is CASSFLGGLNTEAFF. The CDR3 DNA sequence: TGTGCCAGCAGCTTTTTAGGGGGGCTGAACACTGAAGCTTTCTTT.

The rearrangement uses TRBV5-1 and TRBJ1-1; TRBD1 is a possible D gene (6 bases). The germline gives CDR1 SGHRS, CDR2 YFSETQ. With 0 bases removed from V and 8 bases from J, the gap between germline ends came to 14 bases. The CDR3 consists of 14 residues. The CDR3 reads CASSLAAGQGEAFF. The CDR3 DNA sequence: TGCGCCAGCAGCTTGGCCGCGGGGCAGGGGGAAGCTTTCTTT.

This clone was seen only a few times. The CDR3 sequence: CASSELAGGPDTQYF. CDR3 coding DNA: TGTGCCAGCAGTGAACTAGCGGGAGGGCCAGATACGCAGTATTTT. The V and J genes are TRBV6-1 and TRBJ2-3, with 12 bases lining up with TRBD2. Trimming cost V 2 bases and J 4 bases; bases outside gene matches: 1. This CDR3 contains 15 residues. CDR1 and CDR2 from the germline V gene are MNHNS and SASEGT.

This sequence joins TRBV7-9 and TRBJ2-7, with D maybe TRBD1 (6 bases). V gave up 5 bases and J gave up 3 bases, with 29 bases separating them. The CDR3 consists of 19 residues. CDR1 is SEHNR, CDR2 FQNEAQ, per germline (reference sequence). CDR3 sequence: CASSVKAGEWLSSNYEQYF. The CDR3 DNA reads as TGTGCCAGCAGCGTAAAGGCAGGGGAGTGGCTGTCGTCGAACTACGAGCAGTACTTC.

This chain connects TRBV13 to TRBJ2-7, with a weak D call TRBD1 (5 bases). The V gene lost 5 bases and the J gene lost 9 bases, with 14 bases spanning the gap. The V gene's germline CDR1 is PRHDT and CDR2 FYEKMQ (reference sequence). The CDR3 is 12 residues long. As DNA, the CDR3 is TGTGCCAGCAGCGTATCAGGGTCAGGGCAGTACTTC. It codes for CASSVSGSGQYF. The variable domain in full, completed from reference TRBV13 and TRBJ2-7, reads AAGVIQSPRHLIKEKRETATLKCYPIPRHDTVYWYQQGPGQDPQFLISFYEKMQSDKGSIPDRFSAQQFSDYHSELNMSSLELGDSALYFCASSVSGSGQYFGPGTRLTVT.

The V call is TRBV29-1, the J call TRBJ2-5; D might be TRBD2 (5 bases). CDR1 and CDR2 from the germline V gene are SQVTM and ANQGSEA. V gave up 6 bases and J gave up 5 bases, with 13 bases separating them. CDR3 size: 12 residues. CDR3 DNA: TGCAGCGTCGGGAAGGGTGGTGAGACCCAGTACTTC. Protein product: CSVGKGGETQYF.

In this sample, this clone turned up once. The chain recombines TRBV4-2 with TRBJ1-2; D gene unclear. Germline values: CDR1 LGHNA, CDR2 YNFKEQ. V was clipped by 1 base and J by 2 bases, with 8 bases between them. This CDR3 region has 14 residues. CDR3 DNA sequence: TGTGCCAGCAGCCAAGTTTCGGAGAACTATGGCTACACCTTC. Its protein product is CASSQVSENYGYTF.

This clone has more than one count but fewer than ten. The gene calls are TRBV7-9 and TRBJ2-6, with D perhaps matching TRBD1 (6 bases). V lost 1 base to trimming and J lost 0 bases, with 10 bases between them. Per germline, CDR1 SEHNR and CDR2 FQNEAQ (reference sequence). The CDR3 sequence is 17 residues long. The CDR3 here is CASSLGGRGSGANVLTF. In DNA, the CDR3 is TGTGCCAGCAGCTTAGGCGGCAGGGGCTCTGGGGCCAACGTCCTGACTTTC.

The CDR3 here is CASRGQYF. The DNA for the CDR3 is TGTGCCAGCCGAGGGCAGTACTTC. This chain links TRBV5-8 with TRBJ2-7; no clear D. Germline V gene sequence: CDR1 SGHTS, CDR2 YDEGEE. This CDR3 is built from 8 residues. V was trimmed by 7 bases and J by 9 bases, leaving 5 bases between them.

V and J are TRBV21-1 and TRBJ2-7; the table's TRBD2 call for D was not verified on the DNA. TRBV21-1 is labeled a pseudogene. CDR3 size: 15 residues. The CDR3 spells CASIPGLSGGYEQYF. The CDR3 DNA sequence: TGTGCCAGCATCCCTGGTCTCTCAGGCGGGTACGAGCAGTACTTC.

The chain is built from TRBV19 and TRBJ2-3; no clear D gene. V was pared by 1 base and J by 5 bases, with 13 bases between. The germline V gene encodes CDR1 LNHDA and CDR2 SQIVND (reference sequence). This CDR3 has 15 residues. The CDR3 nucleotides are TGTGCCAGTAGTATAGTACCGGGCCCCAAAGATACGCAGTATTTT. The encoded protein is CASSIVPGPKDTQYF.

The chain couples TRBV27 to TRBJ2-2, with TRBD2 matching 7 bases. Germline lookup yields CDR1 MNHEY and CDR2 SMNVEV (reference sequence). Trimming at V came to 0 bases and at J to 3 bases, leaving 7 bases not matched to a gene. The CDR3 contains 17 residues. The CDR3 DNA sequence: TGTGCCAGCAGTTTATCGCTCGGGGGGTTAGACACCGGGGAGCTGTTTTTT. It is translated as CASSLSLGGLDTGELFF.

The J gene is TRBJ2-1, the V gene TRBV5-6; a weak D match, TRBD2 (5 bases). This CDR3 has 17 amino acids. Looked up from germline, CDR1 is SGHDT and CDR2 is YYEEEE. The ends were cut back, 0 bases at V and 12 bases at J, with 25 bases in the middle. The chain's CDR3 is CASSLGTGRFYNEWQFF. The CDR3 DNA sequence: TGTGCCAGCAGCTTGGGAACGGGAAGATTTTACAATGAGTGGCAGTTCTTC. The entire variable domain, with the rest obtained from reference TRBV5-6 and TRBJ2-1, is as follows: DAGVTQSPTHLIKTRGQQVTLRCSPKSGHDTVSWYQQALGQGPQFIFQYYEEEERQRGNFPDRFSGHQFPNYSSELNVNALLLGDSALYLCASSLGTGRFYNEWQFFGPGTRLTVL.

J is TRBJ2-5 and V is TRBV18, with a possible D match to TRBD2 (6 bases). The CDR3 loop spans 14 amino acids. From germline, CDR1 is KGHSH and CDR2 LQKENI. The V and J ends lost 6 bases and 1 base respectively, with 12 bases between them. The CDR3 region has the DNA TGTGCCAGCTCGGTAGGTAGCGGCCAAGAGACCCAGTACTTC. Protein: CASSVGSGQETQYF.